The source of this T cell receptor (beta chain) is a study of blood T cell repertoires in COVID-19. Study as a whole: Sources were T cells, B-cell-depleted T cells, or PBMCs; the material itself was cDNA or gDNA.

As handled by the study authors: Amplification from reference gene primers served as the basis for estimated nucleated cell counts. Sequenced by immunoSEQ multiplex PCR; TCRdb stores in-frame clones only, minus some. That table supplies the V and J calls and clone size; D and trimming were determined from the DNA. The repertoire includes just under 40,000 clones, 75% to 90% of them detected once, and around 24% sits in the top ten. CDR3 size: 15 residues. Germline V CDR1 and CDR2: SGHRS, YFSETQ. V was clipped by 0 bases and J by 0 bases, with 7 bases between them. The rearrangement uses TRBV5-1 and TRBJ1-3; D gene ambiguous. Input material: peripheral blood. This receptor was taken from a man aged 50-60 years with active or convalescent COVID-19. The CDR3 reads CASSLATTSGNTIYF. CDR3 nucleotide sequence: TGCGCCAGCAGCTTGGCGACTACCTCTGGAAACACCATATATTTT. Combining the CDR3 with reference TRBV5-1 and TRBJ1-3 gives the whole variable domain KAGVTQTPRYLIKTRGQQVTLSCSPISGHRSVSWYQQTPGQGLQFLFEYFSETQRNKGNFPGRFSGRQFSNSRSEMNVSTLELGDSALYLCASSLATTSGNTIYFGEGSWLTVV.